This T cell receptor beta chain was recorded in a study of blood T cell repertoires in COVID-19. As for the study in general: The United States, Italy and Spain supplied acute and convalescent COVID-19 samples. T cells, B-cell-depleted T cells, or PBMCs supplied cDNA or gDNA.

This clone turned up a few times. The repertoire was sequenced with immunoSEQ multiplex PCR; TCRdb's copy has only in-frame clones and lacks some. The profile covers over 20,000 clones, with 65% to 80% appearing a single time and about 6% taken by the ten largest. This CDR3 contains 16 residues. The germline CDR1 and CDR2 sequences are MGHRA and YSYEKL. V was cut by 1 base and J by 0 bases, with 10 bases left in between. Seattle-derived patients entered the study during active infection and were followed longitudinally. The chain uses TRBV4-1 and TRBJ2-1; D is undetermined. This TCR came from a man aged 45-60 years with COVID-19, enrolled during active disease. The sequenced material came from peripheral blood. The CDR3 nucleotides are TGCGCCAGCAGCCAAGTTCTAGTCCGCTCCTACAATGAGCAGTTCTTC. This encodes CASSQVLVRSYNEQFF.